A single TCR beta chain is shown here with its context. The CDR3 totals 13 residues. V shed 8 bases and J shed 2 bases, with 13 bases lying between them. CDR1 and CDR2 from the germline V gene are MDHEN and SYDVKM. These data are taken from a study of blood T cell repertoires in COVID-19. Background on the study: Sites in the United States, Italy and Spain provided acute and convalescent COVID-19 samples. Sources were T cells, B-cell-depleted T cells, or PBMCs; the material itself was cDNA or gDNA.

Per the original methods: Counts of nucleated cells, estimated from reference gene primer amplification, were obtained. This table comes from immunoSEQ multiplex PCR, and its TCRdb copy is limited to in-frame clones, with some not included. The D gene and trimming were derived from the DNA, and the V and J assignments and clone size from that table. The sample has approximately 240,000 clones, 65% to 85% seen once. Input material: peripheral blood. The receptor was isolated from a human donor in a cohort sampled during active COVID-19. The J gene is TRBJ2-7, the V gene TRBV28, with a tentative D call TRBD2 (5 bases). The CDR3 protein is CASGFDGTYEQYF. CDR3 DNA: TGTGCCAGCGGCTTCGACGGGACCTACGAGCAGTACTTC.